This TCR beta chain was captured in a study of identical twins. With respect to this clonotype: Antigen: not known.

General study points: Weaker excess twin sharing was seen among beta out-of-frame sequences.

With 5 bases clipped from V and 0 bases from J, the junction kept 4 bases outside the gene matches. Germline CDR1 SEHNR, CDR2 FQNEAQ (reference sequence). CDR3 length equals 15 residues. TCRdb itself ran the 5' RACE reads through MiXCR, one entry per CDR3 protein. The table records 350,000 to 450,000 distinct CDR3 sequences, approximately 17% of them present only once. Sequencing was done on a sample of naive T cells sorted from blood. This TCR came from a man aged 45-65 years in good health. The genes are TRBV7-9 and TRBJ2-1, with 7 bases identical to TRBD1. The CDR3 here is CASSPQGPSYNEQFF. The CDR3 DNA reads TGTGCCAGCAGCCCACAGGGGCCCTCCTACAATGAGCAGTTCTTC.